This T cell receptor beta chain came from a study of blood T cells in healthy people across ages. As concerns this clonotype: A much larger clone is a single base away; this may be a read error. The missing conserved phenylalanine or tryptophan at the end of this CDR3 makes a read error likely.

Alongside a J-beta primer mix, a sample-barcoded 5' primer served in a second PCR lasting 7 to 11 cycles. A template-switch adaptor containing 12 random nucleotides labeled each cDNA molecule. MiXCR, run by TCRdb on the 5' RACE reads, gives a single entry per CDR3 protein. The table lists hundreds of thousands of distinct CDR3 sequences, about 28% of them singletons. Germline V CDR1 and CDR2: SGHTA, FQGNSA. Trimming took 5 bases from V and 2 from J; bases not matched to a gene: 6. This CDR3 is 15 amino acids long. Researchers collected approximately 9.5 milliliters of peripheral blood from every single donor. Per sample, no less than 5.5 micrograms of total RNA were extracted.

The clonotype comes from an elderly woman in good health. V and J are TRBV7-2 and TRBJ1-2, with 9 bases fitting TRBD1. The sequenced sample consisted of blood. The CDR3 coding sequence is TGTGCCAGCAGCGCCCAACAGGGGGCCAACTATGGCTACACCCTC. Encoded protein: CASSAQQGANYGYTL.